Below are 22 T cell receptor beta chains sequenced from a single sample in a study of blood T cell repertoires in COVID-19. The method was immunoSEQ multiplex PCR; TCRdb's version includes in-frame clones alone and lacks a portion of them. The sample has roughly 230,000 clones; approximately 80% are singletons. Specimen: peripheral blood. These receptors all stem from a woman between 50 and 59 years old with acute or convalescent COVID-19.

In its sample, this clone was seen a few times. This sequence joins TRBV18 and TRBJ1-2, with 9 bases fitting TRBD1. Trimming at V came to 2 bases and at J to 3 bases, leaving 4 bases not matched to a gene. This CDR3 has 15 amino acids. Germline V gene lookup returns CDR1 KGHSH and CDR2 LQKENI. CDR3 nucleotides: TGTGCCAGCTCACCAACTACAGGGGGCGACTATGGCTACACCTTC. Translation: CASSPTTGGDYGYTF.

V is TRBV5-1 and J is TRBJ1-1, with 7 bases fitting TRBD1. The germline V gene has CDR1 SGHRS and CDR2 YFSETQ. Trimming at V came to 3 bases and at J to 4 bases, leaving 9 bases not matched to a gene. CDR3 length: 15 residues. The CDR3 here is CASSSDRARGTEAFF. The CDR3 DNA is TGCGCCAGCAGCTCAGACAGGGCGAGAGGCACTGAAGCTTTCTTT.

V gene TRBV7-9 combines with J gene TRBJ2-1, with D possibly TRBD1 on 6 matching bases. Germline loops: CDR1 SEHNR, CDR2 FQNEAQ (reference sequence). Trimming shortened V by 3 bases and J by 3 bases, and 9 bases separated the two germline ends. This CDR3 has 14 residues. The DNA of the CDR3 is TGTGCCAGCAGCTTCCGGGACATCTACAATGAGCAGTTCTTC. As protein: CASSFRDIYNEQFF. The full variable domain, in which reference TRBV7-9 and TRBJ2-1 provide the parts outside the CDR3, is DTGVSQNPRHKITKRGQNVTFRCDPISEHNRLYWYRQTLGQGPEFLTYFQNEAQLEKSRLLSDRFSAERPKGSFSTLEIQRTEQGDSAMYLCASSFRDIYNEQFFGPGTRLTVL.

This clone was seen just once. This chain links TRBV6-2 or TRBV6-3 with TRBJ1-2; 7 bases map to TRBD1. V was clipped by 6 bases and J by 4 bases; unmatched bases: 8. Germline lookup yields CDR1 MNHEY and CDR2 SVGEGT. The CDR3 runs to 14 residues. The CDR3 protein is CASSEQGRSYGYTF. The DNA of the CDR3 is TGTGCCAGCAGCGAACAGGGGCGTAGCTATGGCTACACCTTC.

The gene calls are TRBV28 and TRBJ2-7; a weak D match, TRBD2 (6 bases). CDR3 length: 15 amino acids. CDR1 and CDR2 from the germline V gene are MDHEN and SYDVKM. V lost 5 bases and J 0 bases, leaving 14 bases between the germline ends. The CDR3 bases are TGTGCCAGCAGTGAATCGGGGGTCGGCTCCTACGAGCAGTACTTC. The encoded protein is CASSESGVGSYEQYF.

The chain is built from TRBV7-2 and TRBJ1-2, with TRBD1 identical over 9 bases. The CDR3 is 15 residues long. The junction had 7 bases not matched to a gene; V was cut back by 4 bases and J by 4 bases. Germline CDR1 SGHTA, CDR2 FQGNSA. DNA for the CDR3: TGTGCCAGCAGCTCGTCCGGGACAGGGATCTATGGCTACACCTTC. It codes for CASSSSGTGIYGYTF. Supplemented by reference TRBV7-2 and TRBJ1-2, the full variable domain reads GAGVSQSPSNKVTEKGKDVELRCDPISGHTALYWYRQSLGQGLEFLIYFQGNSAPDKSGLPSDRFSAERTGGSVSTLTIQRTQQEDSAVYLCASSSSGTGIYGYTFGSGTRLTVV.

The chain links TRBV28 to TRBJ1-2, with unresolved D. Deletions cut 2 bases from V and 4 bases from J, with 8 bases between. The CDR3 loop spans 13 amino acids. Germline V CDR1 and CDR2: MDHEN, SYDVKM. This chain's CDR3 is CASSLSPLYGYTF. The DNA for the CDR3 is TGTGCCAGCAGTTTAAGTCCACTCTATGGCTACACCTTC.

The genes are TRBV30 and TRBJ1-6; D is undetermined. V was shortened by 3 bases and J by 2 bases, with 20 bases between the two germline ends. The CDR3 spans 18 residues. The germline V gene has CDR1 GTSNPN and CDR2 SVGIG (reference sequence). CDR3 amino acids: CAWRDGRRVTTYNSPLHF. The DNA for the CDR3 is TGTGCCTGGAGAGACGGACGGCGGGTGACCACCTATAATTCACCCCTCCACTTT.

The V call is TRBV6-5, the J call TRBJ2-2; D might be TRBD2 (6 bases). V lost 7 bases and J lost 5, with 17 bases in between. CDR1 is MNHEY and CDR2 is SVGAGI in the germline V gene. The CDR3 runs 15 residues. CDR3 region: CASTPLGGSTGELFF. CDR3 nucleotides: TGTGCCAGCACGCCTCTGGGGGGATCGACCGGGGAGCTGTTTTTT.

The chain employs TRBV10-3 and TRBJ2-3; D is unclear. The CDR3 sequence is 12 residues long. The V end lost 4 bases, the J end lost 6 bases, and 8 bases lay between the germline ends. The germline CDR1 and CDR2 sequences are ENHRY and SYGVKD. CDR3 sequence: CAISASQDTQYF. The DNA of the CDR3 is TGTGCCATCAGTGCTTCACAGGATACGCAGTATTTT.

V and J are TRBV6-6 and TRBJ1-1; the D gene is possibly TRBD1 (5 bases). The CDR3 spans 15 residues. Trimming took off 0 bases at V and 1 base at J, with 9 bases between the two ends. Germline loops: CDR1 MNHNY, CDR2 SVGAGI (reference sequence). The CDR3 sequence: CASSYSMGGNTEAFF. Written as DNA, the CDR3 is TGTGCCAGCAGTTACTCGATGGGGGGGAACACTGAAGCTTTCTTT.

V and J are TRBV27 and TRBJ1-1, with D hard to call. The CDR3 has 14 amino acids. V lost 2 bases and J 4 bases, leaving 11 bases between the germline ends. The germline CDR1 and CDR2 sequences are MNHEY and SMNVEV (reference sequence). CDR3 nucleotide sequence: TGTGCCAGCAGTTTACAATTTTCGCGCACTGAAGCTTTCTTT. Translation gives CASSLQFSRTEAFF.

The chain combines TRBV5-4 with TRBJ1-1; a possible D gene is TRBD1 (6 bases). CDR1 is SGHNT, CDR2 YYREEE, per germline (reference sequence). CDR3 length equals 15 residues. The V and J ends lost 3 bases and 4 bases respectively, with 16 bases between them. CDR3 sequence reads: CASSYGRGAGTEAFF. The CDR3, as DNA: TGTGCCAGCAGCTACGGACGGGGGGCCGGCACTGAAGCTTTCTTT.

The chain is built from TRBV4-1 and TRBJ2-3, with D possibly TRBD2 on 6 matching bases. Germline CDR1 is MGHRA and CDR2 is YSYEKL. The V end lost 2 bases, the J end lost 8 bases, and 23 bases lay between the germline ends. This CDR3 has 17 residues. The CDR3 DNA follows: TGCGCCAGCAGCCAAAACGCAGCGGAGGCCCCCGGGGGTACGCAGTATTTT. This codes for CASSQNAAEAPGGTQYF.

The J gene is TRBJ2-7, the V gene TRBV5-4, with 7 bases fitting TRBD1. The trim removed 2 bases at V and 4 bases at J, leaving 3 bases unmatched. CDR3 size: 13 residues. In germline, CDR1 is SGHNT, CDR2 YYREEE (reference sequence). The CDR3 sequence is CASSFGQDYEQYF. The DNA for the CDR3 is TGTGCCAGCAGCTTCGGACAGGATTACGAGCAGTACTTC. The full variable domain, rest sourced from reference TRBV5-4 and TRBJ2-7, is ETGVTQSPTHLIKTRGQQVTLRCSSQSGHNTVSWYQQALGQGPQFIFQYYREEENGRGNFPPRFSGLQFPNYSSELNVNALELDDSALYLCASSFGQDYEQYFGPGTRLTVT.

The chain has TRBV18 and TRBJ2-6; 8 positions agree with TRBD1. J was trimmed by 4 bases and V by 6 bases; bases with no gene match: 5. CDR1 KGHSH and CDR2 LQKENI come from the germline V gene. The CDR3 totals 15 residues. Here the CDR3 DNA reads TGTGCCAGCTCTCAGGGGGCAGAAGGGGCCAACGTCCTGACTTTC. Protein sequence: CASSQGAEGANVLTF.

Here the CDR3 reads CASTPQGLSGNTIYF. In nucleotides, the CDR3 is TGTGCCAGCACCCCCCAGGGGCTATCTGGAAACACCATATATTTT. The chain employs TRBV7-2 and TRBJ1-3; D is possibly TRBD1 (6 bases). Trimming took 7 bases from V and 1 from J, leaving 14 bases between them. CDR1 and CDR2 (germline): SGHTA, FQGNSA. This CDR3 is built from 15 residues. Filled out from reference TRBV7-2 and TRBJ1-3, the complete variable domain reads GAGVSQSPSNKVTEKGKDVELRCDPISGHTALYWYRQSLGQGLEFLIYFQGNSAPDKSGLPSDRFSAERTGGSVSTLTIQRTQQEDSAVYLCASTPQGLSGNTIYFGEGSWLTVV.

The chain combines TRBV9 with TRBJ2-3; tentative D call: TRBD1 (6 bases). Germline loops: CDR1 SGDLS, CDR2 YYNGEE. The length of the CDR3 is 14 residues. V gave up 3 bases and J gave up 1 base, with 9 bases separating them. The CDR3 spells CASSGQVGTDTQYF. The CDR3 bases are TGTGCCAGCAGCGGACAGGTAGGCACAGATACGCAGTATTTT. Variable domain in full (rest from reference TRBV9 and TRBJ2-3): DSGVTQTPKHLITATGQRVTLRCSPRSGDLSVYWYQQSLDQGLQFLIQYYNGEERAKGNILERFSAQQFPDLHSELNLSSLELGDSALYFCASSGQVGTDTQYFGPGTRLTVL.

This clone turned up a few times. The chain is built from TRBV4-1 and TRBJ2-2; tentatively, D is TRBD2 (6 bases). Trimming pared 4 bases from V and 4 bases from J, leaving 13 bases between. This CDR3 spans 15 amino acids. Germline values: CDR1 MGHRA, CDR2 YSYEKL. The DNA of the CDR3 is TGCGCCAGCAGCCCTAGCGTAAAGGGCACCGGGGAGCTGTTTTTT. Encoded protein: CASSPSVKGTGELFF.

The J gene is TRBJ1-5, the V gene TRBV30; perhaps TRBD1 as D (6 bases). The ends were cut back, 1 base at V and 11 bases at J, with 12 bases in the middle. CDR3 size: 12 residues. Germline V gives CDR1 GTSNPN, CDR2 SVGIG (reference sequence). CDR3 residues: CAWSAGEGAQHF. The CDR3, as DNA: TGTGCCTGGAGTGCCGGGGAGGGGGCCCAGCATTTT.

V and J are TRBV5-4 and TRBJ2-7; D gene unclear. CDR3 length: 14 amino acids. Per germline, CDR1 SGHNT and CDR2 YYREEE (reference sequence). Trimming cost V 3 bases and J 2 bases, with 12 bases left between them. The CDR3 DNA is TGTGCCAGCAGCTCCCTTACTGGTACCTACGAGCAGTACTTC. Translated: CASSSLTGTYEQYF. Full variable domain (missing parts from reference TRBV5-4 and TRBJ2-7): ETGVTQSPTHLIKTRGQQVTLRCSSQSGHNTVSWYQQALGQGPQFIFQYYREEENGRGNFPPRFSGLQFPNYSSELNVNALELDDSALYLCASSSLTGTYEQYFGPGTRLTVT.

The CDR3 spells CASSQNRGPQQPQHF. CDR3 sequence (DNA): TGCGCCAGCAGCCAAAACAGGGGGCCACAGCAGCCCCAGCATTTT. The chain has TRBV4-3 and TRBJ1-5; 9 bases are shared with TRBD1. This CDR3 has 15 residues. CDR1 LGHNA and CDR2 YSLEER come from the germline V gene. Unmatched junction bases numbered 6, after V lost 2 bases and J lost 7 bases.